The T cell receptor beta chain described here comes from a study of blood T cell repertoires in COVID-19. Background on the study: Researchers got acute and convalescent COVID-19 samples from the United States, Italy and Spain. Sources were T cells, B-cell-depleted T cells, or PBMCs; the material itself was cDNA or gDNA.

The CDR3 loop spans 18 amino acids. The germline CDR1 and CDR2 sequences are WNHNN and SYGVQD (reference sequence). The junction had 17 bases not matched to a gene; V was cut back by 6 bases and J by 5 bases. The Seattle patients, enrolled during active infection, were followed longitudinally. This clone was seen a single time. As processed by the authors: Using reference gene primer amplification, nucleated cell counts were estimated. The method was immunoSEQ multiplex PCR; TCRdb's version includes in-frame clones alone and lacks a portion of them. Clonal size and the V and J genes are those of that table, whereas D and trimming came from the DNA. This sample has approximately 90,000 clones, with around 75% found just once.

This chain connects TRBV10-1 to TRBJ2-3, with TRBD2 identical over 10 bases. The clonotype comes from a man aged 65-85 years with COVID-19, enrolled during active disease. The source material was peripheral blood. Written as DNA, the CDR3 is TGCGCCAGCAGGACAGCTAGCGGGAGTTTCGTGTATCGAGATACGCAGTATTTT. It translates to CASRTASGSFVYRDTQYF.